The TCR beta chain under discussion was sequenced for a study of T cell responses to AZD1222 COVID-19 vaccine. From germline, CDR1 is SGHRS and CDR2 YFSETQ. This CDR3 is 15 amino acids long. The junction had 5 bases not matched to a gene; V was cut back by 2 bases and J by 3 bases. Generated by immunoSEQ multiplex PCR, the TCRdb table keeps only in-frame clones and is missing some. The table lists tens of thousands of clones, 92% of them singletons, with 5% to 6.5% in the top ten. This clone is a singleton in its sample. The sample consisted of peripheral blood, taken on day 0 of AZD1222 vaccination. V and J are TRBV5-1 and TRBJ2-1; 7 nucleotides align to TRBD1. This clonotype was obtained from an adult in good health. The CDR3 region is CASSLIGDSYNEQFF. DNA of the CDR3: TGCGCCAGCAGCTTAATCGGGGACAGCTACAATGAGCAGTTCTTC.